Listed here is a single T cell receptor (beta chain). The table came from immunoSEQ multiplex PCR; TCRdb's copy has only in-frame clones and leaves some out. The table records some 62,000 clones, 70% to 90% of them present only once. This CDR3 has 13 residues. Trimming cost V 4 bases and J 3 bases, with 8 bases left between them. CDR1 is SGHDN and CDR2 is FVKESK in the germline V gene. This entry belongs to a study of technical replicates of blood from a handful of donors. The TCR comes from a human donor in good health. Some clones in this sample may be carry-over from other donors' samples. The sequenced material came from PBMCs. This chain joins TRBV14 and TRBJ2-3; no definite D call. The CDR3 region has the DNA TGTGCCAGCAGCCCAGTGATTACAGATACGCAGTATTTT. Its translation is CASSPVITDTQYF.